This TCR beta chain came from a study of T cell responses to AZD1222 COVID-19 vaccine. The method was immunoSEQ multiplex PCR; TCRdb's version includes in-frame clones alone and lacks a portion of them. The sample gives some 130,000 clones, roughly 88% of which show up once; about 3.7% is in the top ten. The germline gives CDR1 SGHRS, CDR2 YFSETQ. The CDR3 runs 15 residues. Trimming pared 0 bases from V and 2 bases from J, leaving 10 bases between. This clonotype was obtained from an adult in good health. Sample: peripheral blood, taken on day 0 of AZD1222 vaccination. V gene TRBV5-1 combines with J gene TRBJ2-3; D might be TRBD1 or TRBD2, each matching 5 bases. The chain's CDR3 is CASSLGGPHTDTQYF. The DNA of the CDR3 is TGCGCCAGCAGCTTGGGGGGACCCCACACAGATACGCAGTATTTT.